A selection of T cell receptor beta chains follows, all from one sample in a study of identical twins. TCRdb reprocessed the 5' RACE reads via MiXCR and lists one record per CDR3 protein. The sample gives about 730,000 distinct CDR3 sequences, approximately 22% of which show up once; 4% to 5.5% is in the top ten. The same sample was also studied in work on T cells expressing NK-cell markers.

Sequenced material: PBMCs. Every receptor here comes from a young woman in good health. CDR3s include the opening cysteine and the closing phenylalanine or tryptophan. The order of the fields is D gene, J gene, clone size, V gene, CDR3 DNA, CDR3 protein. D genes are given only for firm matches. Where a row states a size, it is once, few, many or the class of an expanded clone; other rows omit it.

TRBD1 | TRBJ1-1 | - | TRBV5-6 | TGTGCCAGCAGCTATGTTAACGACAGGGGGAACACTGAAGCTTTCTTT | CASSYVNDRGNTEAFF
TRBD1 | TRBJ1-2 | few | TRBV27 | TGTGCCAGCAGTCTCGGACAGGGGACTGGCTACACCTTC | CASSLGQGTGYTF
- | TRBJ2-3 | - | TRBV10-2 | TGCGCCAGCAGTGACTACCCAGATACGCAGTATTTT | CASSDYPDTQYF
- | TRBJ1-1 | - | TRBV6-5 | TGTGCCAGCAGTCACCCAGGGCCTGAAGCTTTCTTT | CASSHPGPEAFF
- | TRBJ1-1 | - | TRBV29-1 | TGCAGCGTTGGAAGGAGAGGGGAAGCTTTCTTT | CSVGRRGEAFF
- | TRBJ1-6 | - | TRBV9 | TGTGCCAGCAGCGTAGTGGGGGGCGGATCACCCCTCCACTTT | CASSVVGGGSPLHF
- | TRBJ1-1 | few | TRBV12-3/TRBV12-4 | TGTGCCAGCAGCCGAATTGCAAGCAACACTGAAGCTTTCTTT | CASSRIASNTEAFF
- | TRBJ2-1 | few | TRBV11-2 | TGTGCCAGCAGCTTAGAGGCAGCTTACAATGAGCAGTTCTTC | CASSLEAAYNEQFF
- | TRBJ2-1 | many | TRBV6-4 | TGTGCCAGCAGTGACGGGGGTAGCCTCAATGAGCAGTTCTTC | CASSDGGSLNEQFF
- | TRBJ1-2 | - | TRBV20-1 | TGCAGTGCTTACGGACGGGATAACTATGGCTACACCTTC | CSAYGRDNYGYTF